Below, 13 T cell receptor beta chains from the same sample are listed, as sequenced in a study of blood T cell repertoires in COVID-19. Only in-frame clones appear in the TCRdb table, and some are missing; sequencing was by immunoSEQ multiplex PCR. The profile shows 390,000 or so clones, approximately 90% of them singletons. The specimen sequenced was PBMCs or T cells enriched from blood (not recorded which). The receptor set was obtained from a man aged 18 to 35 who had recovered from COVID-19.

The chain employs TRBV27 and TRBJ1-2; no reliable D call. The CDR3 totals 14 residues. V was clipped by 2 bases and J by 5 bases, with 12 bases between them. Germline CDR1 MNHEY, CDR2 SMNVEV (reference sequence). For the CDR3, the DNA is TGTGCCAGCAGTTTAACTCACGGGGTGTATGGCTACACCTTC. The encoded protein is CASSLTHGVYGYTF.

This chain joins TRBV19 and TRBJ2-2; no reliable D call. The CDR3 has 14 residues. Per germline, CDR1 LNHDA and CDR2 SQIVND (reference sequence). V was cut by 0 bases and J by 3 bases, with 5 bases left in between. This chain's CDR3 is CASSIDGHTGELFF. In nucleotides, the CDR3 is TGTGCCAGTAGTATAGACGGTCACACCGGGGAGCTGTTTTTT.

A single count supports this clone. The V and J genes are TRBV11-3 and TRBJ2-1; TRBD2 matches at 8 bases. Germline lookup yields CDR1 SGHNT and CDR2 YENEEA. This CDR3 is built from 19 residues. Trimming took 3 bases from V and 5 from J; bases not matched to a gene: 18. CDR3 DNA: TGTGCCAGCAGCTTTAACGGGGGGGCGGCAAGTTCCCGGGACAATGAGCAGTTCTTC. Protein sequence: CASSFNGGAASSRDNEQFF. Filled out from reference TRBV11-3 and TRBJ2-1, the complete variable domain reads EAGVVQSPRYKIIEKKQPVAFWCNPISGHNTLYWYLQNLGQGPELLIRYENEEAVDDSQLPKDRFSAERLKGVDSTLKIQPAELGDSAVYLCASSFNGGAASSRDNEQFFGPGTRLTVL.

The V call is TRBV2, the J call TRBJ2-7, with 7 bases fitting TRBD2. Trimming removed 3 bases from V and 3 bases from J; junction bases left unmatched: 8. Germline assignment: CDR1 SNHLY and CDR2 FYNNEI. This CDR3 has 15 amino acids. The CDR3 DNA is TGTGCCAGCAGTGATTCCCCAGGCGGGGGCTACGAGCAGTACTTC. Translation gives CASSDSPGGGYEQYF.

This clone has a single count. The chain couples TRBV11-2 to TRBJ1-1; 8 positions match TRBD1. CDR1 and CDR2 (germline): SGHAT, FQNNGV. The CDR3 totals 13 residues. The V segment lost 1 base and the J segment 10 bases; nucleotides outside the gene matches: 5. CDR3 in amino acids: CASSLGTGMRAFF. As DNA, the CDR3 is TGTGCCAGCAGCTTAGGGACAGGGATGAGAGCTTTCTTT.

The chain joins TRBV5-1 to TRBJ1-6; D gene uncertain. This CDR3 spans 15 amino acids. CDR1 SGHRS and CDR2 YFSETQ come from the germline V gene. V lost 4 bases and J 14 bases, leaving 22 bases between the germline ends. The chain's CDR3 is CASSPEPGRTGSLHF. The CDR3 nucleotides read TGCGCCAGCAGCCCCGAACCTGGACGCACGGGGTCCCTCCACTTT.

This chain's CDR3 is CASSTRQKLFF. CDR3 bases: TGTGCCAGCAGCACCCGACAGAAACTGTTTTTT. V is TRBV3-1 (or the pseudogene TRBV3-2) and J is TRBJ1-4, with D possibly matching TRBD1 (5 bases). This CDR3 spans 11 amino acids. Trimming stripped 5 bases from V and 11 bases from J, with 9 bases between. The germline V gene encodes CDR1 LGHDT and CDR2 YNNKEL (reference sequence).

The chain has TRBV7-9 and TRBJ2-7, with D perhaps TRBD2 (5 bases). Trimming pared 3 bases from V and 3 bases from J, leaving 18 bases between. Germline CDR1 and CDR2: SEHNR and FQNEAQ (reference sequence). The CDR3 consists of 16 residues. CDR3 nucleotide sequence: TGTGCCAGCAGCTTCAACGAGGGCTCCACGAGCTACGAGCAGTACTTC. Amino acid sequence: CASSFNEGSTSYEQYF.

The chain is built from TRBV7-2 and TRBJ1-2, with 11 bases aligning to TRBD1. J gave up 4 bases and V 5 bases, and 6 bases lay outside the gene matches. The CDR3 length is 15 residues. Germline V gives CDR1 SGHTA, CDR2 FQGNSA. For the CDR3, the DNA is TGTGCCAGCAGCAATCGGGACAGGGGGGCCTATGGCTACACCTTC. This sequence encodes CASSNRDRGAYGYTF.

Written as DNA, the CDR3 is TGTGCTAGTGGGGGACTGTTGAATTCACCCCTCCACTTT. It is translated as CASGGLLNSPLHF. The chain employs TRBV12-5 and TRBJ1-6; possible D gene TRBD1, 5 bases. V was pared by 6 bases and J by 7 bases, with 10 bases between. This CDR3 region has 13 residues. Per germline, CDR1 LGHNT and CDR2 FRNRAP.

The J gene is TRBJ2-4, the V gene TRBV4-1, with D possibly matching TRBD1 (5 bases). V was clipped by 1 base and J by 0 bases, with 7 bases between them. This CDR3 contains 15 residues. Germline-derived CDR1 and CDR2 are MGHRA and YSYEKL. The CDR3 protein is CASSQGQLAKNIQYF. The CDR3 bases are TGCGCCAGCAGCCAAGGACAGTTAGCCAAAAACATTCAGTACTTC.

The rearrangement joins TRBV11-2 to TRBJ1-2; no firm D call. The germline CDR1 and CDR2 sequences are SGHAT and FQNNGV. CDR3 length: 13 amino acids. V was clipped by 3 bases and J by 5 bases, with 10 bases between them. CDR3 protein: CASSFTESYGYTF. CDR3 nucleotide sequence: TGTGCCAGCAGCTTTACTGAAAGTTATGGCTACACCTTC.

Note on this clone: Other DNA sequences in the sample encode the same CDR3. V and J are TRBV18 and TRBJ1-1; a possible D gene is TRBD1 (5 bases). CDR3 length: 14 amino acids. V lost 3 bases and J lost 1, with 9 bases in between. Germline CDR1 reads KGHSH; CDR2 reads LQKENI. CDR3 sequence: CASSPQGSNTEAFF. CDR3 coding DNA: TGTGCCAGCTCACCTCAGGGATCGAACACTGAAGCTTTCTTT.